Below, 32 T cell receptor beta chains from the same sample are listed, as sequenced in a study of blood T cell repertoires in COVID-19 (dated by TCRdb to the early 2020s). Library generation was performed with the immunoSEQ multiplex PCR assay. TCRdb provides this immuneACCESS table in a form limited to in-frame rearrangements. Some clones are lacking; in checked studies, under half of them reflect an unresolved V gene, and why the rest are absent is not known. Across this sample there are 310,000 or so clones, with 89% seen only once. The ten top clones hold 5% to 7% of the sample. Sequenced material: peripheral blood. These receptors came from a man aged 18 to 30 who had recovered from COVID-19.

The chain joins TRBV4-2 to TRBJ1-1; 8 bases match TRBD1. The V gene's germline CDR1 is LGHNA and CDR2 YNFKEQ. Losses at the gene ends were 0 bases for V and 3 bases for J; bases not matched to a gene: 3. CDR3 length: 15 residues. The chain's CDR3 is CASSQDQGADTEAFF. The CDR3 nucleotides are TGTGCCAGCAGCCAAGATCAGGGGGCGGACACTGAAGCTTTCTTT.

V and J are TRBV13 and TRBJ1-2; 11 nucleotides align to TRBD1. V lost 2 bases and J lost 3; bases outside the gene matches: 5. CDR1 and CDR2 (germline): PRHDT, FYEKMQ (reference sequence). This CDR3 is built from 16 residues. In nucleotides, the CDR3 is TGTGCCAGCAGCTTATCTTTGGACAGGGGGCACTATGGCTACACCTTC. It yields the protein CASSLSLDRGHYGYTF.

This rearrangement joins TRBV19 to TRBJ1-5; TRBD1 agrees at 8 bases. Germline V lookup: CDR1 LNHDA, CDR2 SQIVND (reference sequence). Trimming took 4 bases from V and 1 from J; bases not matched to a gene: 12. The CDR3 sequence is 18 residues long. CDR3 sequence reads: CASSTPTGAGVSNQPQHF. The CDR3 DNA reads as TGTGCCAGTAGTACTCCGACAGGGGCGGGGGTAAGCAATCAGCCCCAGCATTTT.

V is TRBV5-4 and J is TRBJ1-2; TRBD1 matches at 8 bases. The CDR3 length is 14 residues. With 4 bases clipped from V and 8 bases from J, the junction kept 10 bases outside the gene matches. Germline lookup yields CDR1 SGHNT and CDR2 YYREEE (reference sequence). Written as DNA, the CDR3 is TGTGCCAGCAGCCACGGACAGGGATGGAAAGGCTACACCTTC. Protein: CASSHGQGWKGYTF. Looking up the rest from reference TRBV5-4 and TRBJ1-2 gives the full variable domain: ETGVTQSPTHLIKTRGQQVTLRCSSQSGHNTVSWYQQALGQGPQFIFQYYREEENGRGNFPPRFSGLQFPNYSSELNVNALELDDSALYLCASSHGQGWKGYTFGSGTRLTVV.

The chain is built from TRBV5-1 and TRBJ2-3; 8 bases are a match to TRBD1. The trim removed 0 bases at V and 2 bases at J, leaving 2 bases unmatched. Germline loops: CDR1 SGHRS, CDR2 YFSETQ. The CDR3 sequence is 15 residues long. CDR3 sequence reads: CASSLVQGATDTQYF. The CDR3 bases are TGCGCCAGCAGCTTGGTCCAGGGGGCCACAGATACGCAGTATTTT. The full variable domain, in which reference TRBV5-1 and TRBJ2-3 provide the parts outside the CDR3, is KAGVTQTPRYLIKTRGQQVTLSCSPISGHRSVSWYQQTPGQGLQFLFEYFSETQRNKGNFPGRFSGRQFSNSRSEMNVSTLELGDSALYLCASSLVQGATDTQYFGPGTRLTVL.

The chain combines TRBV12-3 or TRBV12-4 with TRBJ1-1; D uncertain. CDR3 length equals 13 residues. V was clipped by 3 bases and J by 5 bases, with 10 bases between them. DNA for the CDR3: TGTGCCAGCAGTTTGCGGAGGGAGACTGAAGCTTTCTTT. It yields the protein CASSLRRETEAFF.

The gene calls are TRBV27 and TRBJ1-5; the match to TRBD1 covers 7 bases. This CDR3 is built from 16 residues. The V gene end was trimmed by 5 bases and the J gene end by 0 bases; junction bases not matched to a gene: 7. The V gene's germline CDR1 is MNHEY and CDR2 SMNVEV (reference sequence). The CDR3 region is CASSTTGTLSNQPQHF. DNA of the CDR3: TGTGCCAGCAGTACGACAGGGACCCTTAGCAATCAGCCCCAGCATTTT.

The V gene is TRBV19, the J gene TRBJ1-1, with D hard to call. This CDR3 has 13 residues. Per germline, CDR1 LNHDA and CDR2 SQIVND (reference sequence). Deletions cut 3 bases from V and 1 base from J, with 6 bases between. The CDR3 coding sequence is TGTGCCAGTAGTATGTGGCAGAACACTGAAGCTTTCTTT. Its translation: CASSMWQNTEAFF.

The count of this clone is one. CDR3 in amino acids: CASSFTGGVETQYF. CDR3 DNA: TGTGCCAGCAGCTTCACAGGGGGGGTAGAGACCCAGTACTTC. The V gene is TRBV7-2, the J gene TRBJ2-5; TRBD1 is a possible D gene (8 bases). This CDR3 spans 14 amino acids. The germline CDR1 and CDR2 sequences are SGHTA and FQGNSA. V was pared by 3 bases and J by 4 bases, with 12 bases between.

This clone is a singleton in its sample. The chain uses TRBV27 and TRBJ1-2, with TRBD1 as a possible D gene (6 bases). V was pared by 5 bases and J by 6 bases, with 13 bases between. Germline values: CDR1 MNHEY, CDR2 SMNVEV (reference sequence). The CDR3 contains 13 residues. The CDR3: CASSPTGTNGYTF. The DNA of the CDR3 is TGTGCCAGCAGTCCAACAGGGACCAATGGCTACACCTTC.

The chain combines TRBV7-8 with TRBJ2-5; D gene ambiguous. Germline V gives CDR1 SGHVS, CDR2 FQNEAQ. CDR3 length: 14 residues. Trimming cost V 5 bases and J 5 bases, with 15 bases left between them. The CDR3 reads CASSARVTFETQYF. CDR3 sequence (DNA): TGTGCCAGCAGCGCACGAGTTACCTTCGAGACCCAGTACTTC.

This chain uses TRBV6-5 with TRBJ2-7; 7 positions match TRBD1. Germline CDR1 is MNHEY and CDR2 is SVGAGI. This CDR3 contains 14 residues. The J segment lost 2 bases and the V segment lost 5 bases, leaving 6 bases of the junction unmatched. The CDR3 region is CASSPTGVPYEQYF. CDR3 coding DNA: TGTGCCAGCAGTCCTACAGGGGTCCCCTACGAGCAGTACTTC.

The gene calls are TRBV10-3 and TRBJ2-3, with D perhaps TRBD1 (6 bases). The CDR3 has 17 amino acids. CDR1 is ENHRY and CDR2 is SYGVKD in the germline V gene. Trimming took 2 bases from V and 1 from J, leaving 16 bases between them. The CDR3 loop is CAISEAKGVFGTDTQYF. As DNA, the CDR3 is TGTGCCATCAGTGAGGCGAAGGGGGTTTTCGGCACAGATACGCAGTATTTT.

This chain connects TRBV19 to TRBJ2-1, with a tentative D call TRBD1 (7 bases). This CDR3 contains 15 residues. Per the germline V gene, CDR1 is LNHDA and CDR2 is SQIVND (reference sequence). V dropped 5 bases and J dropped 5 bases, with 16 bases sitting between them. The CDR3 DNA sequence: TGTGCCAGTAGTCAAGGAGGGGGCAGGAACAATGAGCAGTTCTTC. Its protein is CASSQGGGRNNEQFF.

This clone appeared a single time. The chain carries TRBV13 and TRBJ2-7, with TRBD2 identical over 8 bases. The J segment lost 5 bases and the V segment lost 5 bases, leaving 5 bases of the junction unmatched. Germline V CDR1 and CDR2: PRHDT, FYEKMQ (reference sequence). The CDR3 runs to 13 residues. The CDR3 DNA is TGTGCCAGCAGCGCGGGCGGGGGGAACGAGCAGTACTTC. This translates into CASSAGGGNEQYF.

This chain uses TRBV30 with TRBJ1-1; D is possibly TRBD1 (5 bases). CDR3 size: 13 residues. Trimming removed 0 bases at V and 4 bases at J, with 9 bases between. CDR1 and CDR2 (germline): GTSNPN, SVGIG (reference sequence). The CDR3 DNA sequence: TGTGCCTGGAGTGTAGGGGTCGTCACTGAAGCTTTCTTT. As protein: CAWSVGVVTEAFF.

V is TRBV12-5 and J is TRBJ2-3; 10 nucleotides line up with TRBD2. Germline CDR1 LGHNT, CDR2 FRNRAP. CDR3 size: 16 residues. With V trimmed by 4 bases and J by 1 base, 5 bases remained unmatched. The DNA for the CDR3 is TGTGCTAGTGGTTCGTCCGGGACTAGCGGCACAGATACGCAGTATTTT. Protein: CASGSSGTSGTDTQYF.

The chain is built from TRBV5-1 and TRBJ1-2; the match to TRBD1 covers 11 bases. Germline CDR1 and CDR2: SGHRS and YFSETQ. The CDR3 contains 15 residues. V dropped 4 bases and J dropped 4; count of bases not matched to a gene: 6. The CDR3 sequence: CASSTGQGGFYGYTF. DNA of the CDR3: TGCGCCAGCAGCACGGGACAGGGGGGATTCTATGGCTACACCTTC.

This chain links TRBV4-1 with TRBJ2-3, with a possible D match to TRBD1 (5 bases). Germline V gene data show CDR1 as MGHRA and CDR2 as YSYEKL. This CDR3 has 16 residues. With 0 bases removed from V and 2 bases from J, the gap between germline ends came to 12 bases. The CDR3 DNA sequence: TGCGCCAGCAGCCAAGACGCAGGGCCAAACACAGATACGCAGTATTTT. Amino acids: CASSQDAGPNTDTQYF.

The chain combines TRBV24-1 with TRBJ2-2; 7 bases agree with TRBD1. The CDR3 consists of 14 residues. Germline V gene sequence: CDR1 KGHDR, CDR2 SFDVKD. Trimming took 2 bases from V and 11 from J; bases not matched to a gene: 7. CDR3 region: CATSDSTGTVELFF. The CDR3 bases are TGTGCCACCAGTGATTCTACCGGGACAGTAGAGCTGTTTTTT.

This clone has only one observation. The CDR3 loop reads CASSLVGSYEQYF. DNA for the CDR3: TGCGCCAGCAGCTTGGTTGGGAGCTACGAGCAGTACTTC. This chain joins TRBV5-1 and TRBJ2-7, with a tentative D call TRBD2 (5 bases). The V end lost 0 bases, the J end lost 3 bases, and 7 bases lay between the germline ends. The CDR3 loop spans 13 amino acids. Germline CDR1 SGHRS, CDR2 YFSETQ.

The chain employs TRBV9 and TRBJ1-1; unclear D gene. CDR1 is SGDLS, CDR2 YYNGEE, per germline. The V end lost 3 bases, the J end lost 4 bases, and 22 bases lay between the germline ends. The CDR3 runs to 17 residues. The DNA for the CDR3 is TGTGCCAGCAGCGGTAGAACCCCAGCTGAGGGCTTCACTGAAGCTTTCTTT. This codes for CASSGRTPAEGFTEAFF.

This clone was found a few times. V usage is TRBV19 and J usage is TRBJ2-2; D gene ambiguous. Germline CDR1 and CDR2: LNHDA and SQIVND (reference sequence). The CDR3 extends over 12 amino acids. V lost 6 bases, J lost 7 bases, and 9 bases lay in between. Here the CDR3 DNA reads TGTGCCAGTAGCCTACAGCACGGGGAGCTGTTTTTT. Its protein is CASSLQHGELFF.

V gene TRBV10-3 combines with J gene TRBJ1-2; 10 positions agree with TRBD1. The V and J ends lost 7 bases and 6 bases, in that order; junction bases with no gene match: 2. This CDR3 has 12 residues. Germline V gene sequence: CDR1 ENHRY, CDR2 SYGVKD. The CDR3 region is CAITGTGDGYTF. CDR3 nucleotides: TGTGCCATCACCGGGACAGGGGATGGCTACACCTTC.

The chain carries TRBV7-9 and TRBJ1-4, with TRBD1 matching over 8 bases. CDR1 SEHNR and CDR2 FQNEAQ come from the germline V gene (reference sequence). The CDR3 contains 15 residues. V lost 4 bases, J lost 3 bases, and 4 bases stayed unmatched. The DNA of the CDR3 is TGTGCCAGCAGCTCACAGGGGGTAGCTAATGAAAAACTGTTTTTT. It specifies CASSSQGVANEKLFF. Complete variable domain (other parts from reference TRBV7-9 and TRBJ1-4): DTGVSQNPRHKITKRGQNVTFRCDPISEHNRLYWYRQTLGQGPEFLTYFQNEAQLEKSRLLSDRFSAERPKGSFSTLEIQRTEQGDSAMYLCASSSQGVANEKLFFGSGTQLSVL.

The count of this clone is one. V is TRBV10-3 and J is TRBJ2-6; D unresolved. The ends were cut back, 0 bases at V and 0 bases at J, with 6 bases in the middle. The germline gives CDR1 ENHRY, CDR2 SYGVKD. The CDR3 consists of 16 residues. This CDR3 reads CAISESRSSGANVLTF. The DNA for the CDR3 is TGTGCCATCAGTGAGTCGAGGAGCTCTGGGGCCAACGTCCTGACTTTC.

The rearrangement uses TRBV7-2 and TRBJ2-2, with 14 bases aligning to TRBD2. The germline V gene encodes CDR1 SGHTA and CDR2 FQGNSA. After removal of 5 bases from V and 7 bases from J, the junction contained 15 bases not matched to a gene. This CDR3 spans 19 amino acids. The CDR3 region is CASSPLGLAGVMVRGELFF. DNA for the CDR3: TGTGCCAGCAGCCCCCTGGGACTAGCGGGAGTCATGGTTCGCGGGGAGCTGTTTTTT. Drawing the rest from reference TRBV7-2 and TRBJ2-2, the complete variable domain is GAGVSQSPSNKVTEKGKDVELRCDPISGHTALYWYRQSLGQGLEFLIYFQGNSAPDKSGLPSDRFSAERTGGSVSTLTIQRTQQEDSAVYLCASSPLGLAGVMVRGELFFGEGSRLTVL.

The chain is built from TRBV15 and TRBJ2-2; a weak D match, TRBD1 (5 bases). The CDR3 consists of 17 residues. The germline gives CDR1 LNHNV, CDR2 YYDKDF (reference sequence). V lost 0 bases, J lost 1 base, and 12 bases lay in between. The CDR3 bases are TGTGCCACCAGCAGAGATCACCGGCAGGGGAACACCGGGGAGCTGTTTTTT. The encoded protein is CATSRDHRQGNTGELFF.

J is TRBJ2-7 and V is TRBV7-8, with 7 positions matching TRBD2. From germline, CDR1 is SGHVS and CDR2 FQNEAQ. The CDR3 covers 16 residues. The junction had 12 bases not matched to a gene; V was cut back by 5 bases and J by 2 bases. In DNA form, the CDR3 reads TGTGCCAGCAGCGAACGTCGCGGGGGATTTCCCTACGAGCAGTACTTC. Amino acids: CASSERRGGFPYEQYF.

The V gene is TRBV6-6, the J gene TRBJ2-1; TRBD2 agrees at 11 bases. Germline values: CDR1 MNHNY, CDR2 SVGAGI (reference sequence). Unmatched junction bases numbered 7, after V lost 7 bases and J lost 8 bases. This CDR3 has 14 residues. This CDR3 reads CASIILAGAHEQFF. The CDR3 DNA sequence: TGTGCCAGCATTATACTAGCGGGAGCCCATGAGCAGTTCTTC.

The chain links TRBV9 to TRBJ1-2; 8 bases align to TRBD1. Trimming at V came to 0 bases and at J to 2 bases, leaving 15 bases not matched to a gene. The CDR3 contains 19 residues. Germline V gene lookup returns CDR1 SGDLS and CDR2 YYNGEE. CDR3 region: CASSVGGRQGTTPNYGYTF. CDR3 DNA sequence: TGTGCCAGCAGCGTAGGGGGCAGACAGGGGACCACTCCCAACTATGGCTACACCTTC. Filled out from reference TRBV9 and TRBJ1-2, the complete variable domain reads DSGVTQTPKHLITATGQRVTLRCSPRSGDLSVYWYQQSLDQGLQFLIQYYNGEERAKGNILERFSAQQFPDLHSELNLSSLELGDSALYFCASSVGGRQGTTPNYGYTFGSGTRLTVV.

The V call is TRBV14, the J call TRBJ2-1, with D perhaps TRBD1 (6 bases). CDR3 length equals 16 residues. Looked up from germline, CDR1 is SGHDN and CDR2 is FVKESK. V gave up 3 bases and J gave up 2 bases, with 14 bases separating them. In nucleotides, the CDR3 is TGTGCCAGCAGCCAGGGTACAGGGCTCGCCTACAATGAGCAGTTCTTC. Its translation: CASSQGTGLAYNEQFF.